These 8 T cell receptor beta chains came from one sample sequenced in a study of CD8+ T cells in alopecia areata. Treatment in this sample: oral pan-JAK inhibitor, 5-10 mg twice daily. Extraction of RNA preceded its reverse transcription into cDNA, which served as the sequencing template. Produced via immunoSEQ multiplex PCR; TCRdb's table is partial and in-frame only. The sample consists of 150,000 to 250,000 clones, 58% of them appearing once. The specimen was CD4+ T cells sorted from blood, collected at week 24, from a patient treated with tofacitinib. The source is a human donor with alopecia areata.

The chain joins TRBV2 to TRBJ1-4; 7 bases align to TRBD1. With V trimmed by 8 bases and J by 8 bases, 11 bases remained unmatched. The V gene's germline CDR1 is SNHLY and CDR2 FYNNEI. This CDR3 spans 14 amino acids. CDR3 amino acids: CASHEGRGEEKLFF. The CDR3, as DNA: TGTGCCAGCCATGAAGGCAGGGGGGAAGAAAAACTGTTTTTT.

J is TRBJ2-5 and V is TRBV4-2; D is ambiguous. Germline assignment: CDR1 LGHNA and CDR2 YNFKEQ. The CDR3 consists of 13 residues. V was pared by 0 bases and J by 5 bases, with 7 bases between. Here the CDR3 reads CASSQEAGETQYF. For the CDR3, the DNA is TGTGCCAGCAGCCAAGAGGCCGGGGAGACCCAGTACTTC.

This clone was seen a handful of times. The rearrangement links TRBV9 to TRBJ2-5, with TRBD2 matching 10 bases. The CDR3 has 16 residues. Germline CDR1 and CDR2: SGDLS and YYNGEE. V lost 0 bases to trimming and J lost 1 base; unmatched junction nucleotides: 3. CDR3 sequence: CASSVDPSGGQETQYF. Here the CDR3 DNA reads TGTGCCAGCAGCGTAGATCCTAGCGGGGGCCAAGAGACCCAGTACTTC.

The chain uses TRBV29-1 and TRBJ1-2, with D unclear. Germline V gives CDR1 SQVTM, CDR2 ANQGSEA. The CDR3 is 15 amino acids. The V gene lost 6 bases and the J gene lost 3 bases, with 20 bases spanning the gap. This CDR3 reads CSVTGWGSRHYGYTF. CDR3 nucleotide sequence: TGCAGCGTGACGGGCTGGGGATCAAGACACTATGGCTACACCTTC.

This clone was observed a few times. The chain has TRBV7-9 and TRBJ2-7; TRBD1 matches 9 bases. Germline CDR1 and CDR2: SEHNR and FQNEAQ (reference sequence). Trimming removed 4 bases from V and 3 bases from J; junction bases left unmatched: 7. This CDR3 is 15 amino acids long. CDR3 loop: CASSSRTGEGYEQYF. The CDR3 bases are TGTGCCAGCAGCTCGAGGACAGGGGAGGGCTACGAGCAGTACTTC.

This clone was detected a few times. The chain carries TRBV23-1 and TRBJ2-7; TRBD2 matches at 9 bases. TRBV23-1 is known as an ORF, though its function is uncertain. The J segment lost 0 bases and the V segment lost 7 bases, leaving 4 bases of the junction unmatched. The CDR3 is made up of 14 amino acids. The CDR3 DNA reads TGCGCCAGCACTCTAGCGGGAAACTCCTACGAGCAGTACTTC. It is translated as CASTLAGNSYEQYF.

This clone came up a few times. The chain recombines TRBV7-2 with TRBJ2-4, with a weak D call TRBD1 (6 bases). The CDR3 covers 13 residues. The ends were cut back, 5 bases at V and 7 bases at J, with 12 bases in the middle. Germline V gene data show CDR1 as SGHTA and CDR2 as FQGNSA. The CDR3: CASSHWTVNIQYF. DNA for the CDR3: TGTGCCAGCAGCCACTGGACAGTTAACATTCAGTACTTC.

Comment on this clone: The CDR3 does not close with the conserved phenylalanine or tryptophan, likely indicating a read error. The CDR3 nucleotides are TGCGCCAGCGAAGTGGGGACAGGGGGCGAGTCACCCCTCCACCTT. Protein product: CASEVGTGGESPLHL. The V gene is TRBV5-1, the J gene TRBJ1-6; 12 nucleotides agree with TRBD1. The CDR3 is made up of 15 amino acids. J gave up 10 bases and V 7 bases, and 9 bases lay outside the gene matches. Germline assignment: CDR1 SGHRS and CDR2 YFSETQ.